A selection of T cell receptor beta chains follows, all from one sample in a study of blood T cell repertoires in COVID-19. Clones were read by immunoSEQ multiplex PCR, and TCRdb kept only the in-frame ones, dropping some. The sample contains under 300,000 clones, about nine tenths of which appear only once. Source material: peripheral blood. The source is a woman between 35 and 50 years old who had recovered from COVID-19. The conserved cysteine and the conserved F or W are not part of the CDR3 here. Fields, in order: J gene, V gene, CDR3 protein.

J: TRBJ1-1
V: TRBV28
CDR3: ASSLSSADAEAF

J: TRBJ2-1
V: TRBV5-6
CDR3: ASSLVLAGYNEQF

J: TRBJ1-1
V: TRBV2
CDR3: ASRDRSEAF

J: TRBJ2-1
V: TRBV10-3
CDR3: AISGEYEQF

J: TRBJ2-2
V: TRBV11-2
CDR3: ASSFTGVGTGELF

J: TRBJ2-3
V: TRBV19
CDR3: ATTGLAGVSTQY

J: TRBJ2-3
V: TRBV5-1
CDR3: ASSVAGVTDTQY

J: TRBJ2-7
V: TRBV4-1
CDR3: ASSQDAGSYEQY

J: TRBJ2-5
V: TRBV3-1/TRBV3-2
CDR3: ASSQDFPSLCLETQY

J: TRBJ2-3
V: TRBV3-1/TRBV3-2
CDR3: ASGRQSEIDTQY